The 19 T cell receptor beta chains below were found in one sample sequenced in a study of blood T cell repertoires in COVID-19. The assay was immunoSEQ multiplex PCR, and TCRdb's table has in-frame clones only and misses some. The profile shows some 42,000 clones, 70% to 90% of them singletons. Sequenced sample: peripheral blood. The receptors derive from a human donor in a cohort sampled during active COVID-19.

The chain is built from TRBV20-1 and TRBJ1-1; 7 positions match TRBD1. The CDR3 runs 11 residues. The V and J ends lost 4 bases and 11 bases, in that order; junction bases with no gene match: 7. From germline, CDR1 is DFQATT and CDR2 SNEGSKA (reference sequence). The CDR3 DNA is TGCAGTGCTACACAGGGGACGGATGCTTTCTTT. Protein: CSATQGTDAFF.

This clone was picked up a small number of times. The rearrangement links TRBV7-9 to TRBJ2-6; D remains unclear. The germline V gene encodes CDR1 SEHNR and CDR2 FQNEAQ (reference sequence). Deletions cut 5 bases from V and 1 base from J, with 9 bases between. This CDR3 region has 15 residues. The CDR3, as DNA: TGTGCCAGCAGCCCAACACAGTCTGGGGCCAACGTCCTGACTTTC. The encoded protein is CASSPTQSGANVLTF.

This chain links TRBV3-1 (or the pseudogene TRBV3-2) with TRBJ2-3; TRBD1 might be the D (5 bases). This CDR3 is 15 amino acids long. With 4 bases removed from V and 4 bases from J, the gap between germline ends came to 15 bases. Germline V gene sequence: CDR1 LGHDT, CDR2 YNNKEL (reference sequence). The chain's CDR3 is CASSLGARGPDTQYF. Written as DNA, the CDR3 is TGTGCCAGCAGCCTCGGCGCTAGGGGTCCAGATACGCAGTATTTT.

The genes are TRBV6-5 and TRBJ2-7; the D gene is possibly TRBD1 (5 bases). CDR3 size: 12 residues. Germline V gene lookup returns CDR1 MNHEY and CDR2 SVGAGI. V was shortened by 6 bases and J by 0 bases, with 6 bases between the two germline ends. CDR3 loop: CASRDTSYEQYF. CDR3 in DNA: TGTGCCAGCAGGGACACCTCCTACGAGCAGTACTTC.

The chain combines TRBV24-1 with TRBJ1-5; a possible D gene is TRBD1 (6 bases). CDR1 and CDR2 (germline): KGHDR, SFDVKD. V was shortened by 2 bases and J by 8 bases, with 6 bases between the two germline ends. The CDR3 consists of 12 residues. CDR3 protein: CATSDSGEPQHF. Here the CDR3 DNA reads TGTGCCACCAGTGATTCAGGGGAGCCCCAGCATTTT.

This chain uses TRBV3-1 (or the pseudogene TRBV3-2) with TRBJ2-1, with 16 nucleotides matching TRBD2. The CDR3 runs to 18 residues. V shed 1 base, J shed 8 bases, and the junction held 8 bases outside the gene matches. In germline, CDR1 is LGHDT, CDR2 YNNKEL (reference sequence). The DNA of the CDR3 is TGTGCCAGCAGCCAAGCAGGGACTAGCGGGGGGGCTGGAGATGAGCAGTTCTTC. Amino acids: CASSQAGTSGGAGDEQFF.

This clone came up a few times. The gene calls are TRBV4-2 and TRBJ1-4; 7 bases map to TRBD1. Germline CDR1 reads LGHNA; CDR2 reads YNFKEQ. Germline trimming cut 0 bases from V and 6 bases from J; bases unmatched to any gene: 4. The CDR3 has 15 amino acids. Here the CDR3 DNA reads TGTGCCAGCAGCCAAGATGGACAGGCCGATGAAAAACTGTTTTTT. Translating it yields CASSQDGQADEKLFF.

The chain has TRBV7-8 and TRBJ2-5; 7 positions match TRBD1. Trimming cost V 5 bases and J 4 bases; bases outside gene matches: 7. The CDR3 totals 14 residues. Germline V gives CDR1 SGHVS, CDR2 FQNEAQ. CDR3 amino acids: CASSTRTGLETQYF. CDR3 coding DNA: TGTGCCAGCAGCACAAGGACAGGTTTAGAGACCCAGTACTTC.

This clone has a single count. The chain combines TRBV19 with TRBJ1-6, with 7 bases aligning to TRBD1. Germline CDR1 reads LNHDA; CDR2 reads SQIVND (reference sequence). The ends lost 10 bases at V and 9 bases at J; junction bases unmatched: 9. The CDR3 length is 13 residues. CDR3: CATKGAPSSPLHF. CDR3 DNA sequence: TGTGCCACCAAGGGGGCACCGAGTTCACCCCTCCACTTT.

V is TRBV12-3 or TRBV12-4 and J is TRBJ1-4; D is perhaps TRBD1 (5 bases). The CDR3 is 13 residues long. V was pared by 5 bases and J by 8 bases, with 12 bases between. The CDR3 nucleotides are TGTGCCAGCAGTGGGGGGATTAGGGAAAAACTGTTTTTT. Its translation is CASSGGIREKLFF.

The J gene is TRBJ1-4, the V gene TRBV20-1; TRBD1 might be the D (6 bases). The CDR3 has 14 amino acids. Looked up from germline, CDR1 is DFQATT and CDR2 is SNEGSKA (reference sequence). V shed 3 bases and J shed 3 bases, with 11 bases lying between them. This CDR3 reads CSASYQGSNEKLFF. The CDR3 nucleotides are TGCAGTGCTAGTTACCAGGGGTCTAATGAAAAACTGTTTTTT.

This sequence joins TRBV6-1 and TRBJ1-5; TRBD1 might be the D (6 bases). Germline V lookup: CDR1 MNHNS, CDR2 SASEGT. The CDR3 extends over 14 amino acids. The germline V and J ends were trimmed by 2 bases and 1 base, with 6 bases remaining between them. CDR3 nucleotides: TGTGCCAGCAGTGAAAGGGGGAGCAATCAGCCCCAGCATTTT. Protein product: CASSERGSNQPQHF.

V gene TRBV28 combines with J gene TRBJ2-7; 12 nucleotides align to TRBD2. This CDR3 has 15 residues. V was clipped by 6 bases and J by 4 bases; unmatched bases: 7. The germline V gene encodes CDR1 MDHEN and CDR2 SYDVKM. The CDR3 sequence: CASRFPGLAGYEQYF. CDR3 nucleotides: TGTGCCAGCAGGTTCCCGGGACTAGCGGGTTACGAGCAGTACTTC.

This chain links TRBV6-5 with TRBJ2-1; maybe TRBD2 (6 bases). Germline assignment: CDR1 MNHEY and CDR2 SVGAGI. The V end lost 5 bases, the J end lost 5 bases, and 10 bases lay between the germline ends. The length of the CDR3 is 13 residues. CDR3 nucleotide sequence: TGTGCCAGCAGTCCCGGGGGTAACAATGAGCAGTTCTTC. Encoded protein: CASSPGGNNEQFF.

This clone was observed a single time. This chain links TRBV7-2 with TRBJ2-7; 7 bases align to TRBD2. Germline V gene sequence: CDR1 SGHTA, CDR2 FQGNSA. V lost 0 bases and J lost 2; bases outside the gene matches: 1. The CDR3 consists of 14 residues. The CDR3 protein is CASSLASGAYEQYF. In DNA, the CDR3 is TGTGCCAGCAGCTTAGCAAGCGGGGCCTACGAGCAGTACTTC. The full variable domain, completed using reference TRBV7-2 and TRBJ2-7, is GAGVSQSPSNKVTEKGKDVELRCDPISGHTALYWYRQSLGQGLEFLIYFQGNSAPDKSGLPSDRFSAERTGGSVSTLTIQRTQQEDSAVYLCASSLASGAYEQYFGPGTRLTVT.

CDR3 coding DNA: TGTGCCAGCAGCGGGACGGGGAGCGGGGAGCAGTTCTTC. Its protein product is CASSGTGSGEQFF. This sequence joins TRBV9 and TRBJ2-1; a possible D gene is TRBD2 (6 bases). Per germline, CDR1 SGDLS and CDR2 YYNGEE. The CDR3 loop spans 13 amino acids. Deletions cut 3 bases from V and 10 bases from J, with 14 bases between. The entire variable domain, with the rest obtained from reference TRBV9 and TRBJ2-1, is as follows: DSGVTQTPKHLITATGQRVTLRCSPRSGDLSVYWYQQSLDQGLQFLIQYYNGEERAKGNILERFSAQQFPDLHSELNLSSLELGDSALYFCASSGTGSGEQFFGPGTRLTVL.

The J gene is TRBJ2-5, the V gene TRBV5-1, with 14 bases fitting TRBD2. Germline lookup yields CDR1 SGHRS and CDR2 YFSETQ. V dropped 0 bases and J dropped 1; count of bases not matched to a gene: 2. The CDR3 runs to 17 residues. CDR3 nucleotide sequence: TGCGCCAGCAGCTTGGCCGGGACTAGCGGGGGCCAAGAGACCCAGTACTTC. It specifies CASSLAGTSGGQETQYF.

In its sample, this clone is medium-sized. The chain is built from TRBV28 and TRBJ2-7; D not resolved. The V gene's germline CDR1 is MDHEN and CDR2 SYDVKM. Trimming left V 6 bases short and J 4 bases short, with 16 bases between. The CDR3 is 14 amino acids. The CDR3 reads CASSPSPIGYEQYF. Written as DNA, the CDR3 is TGTGCCAGCAGCCCAAGTCCAATCGGGTACGAGCAGTACTTC.

The chain combines TRBV6-5 with TRBJ2-7; 10 positions agree with TRBD1. J was trimmed by 6 bases and V by 6 bases; bases with no gene match: 8. The CDR3 spans 14 residues. Germline V gives CDR1 MNHEY, CDR2 SVGAGI. The CDR3 is CASSRPGQGREQYF. Written as DNA, the CDR3 is TGTGCCAGCAGCAGACCGGGACAGGGGCGCGAGCAGTACTTC.